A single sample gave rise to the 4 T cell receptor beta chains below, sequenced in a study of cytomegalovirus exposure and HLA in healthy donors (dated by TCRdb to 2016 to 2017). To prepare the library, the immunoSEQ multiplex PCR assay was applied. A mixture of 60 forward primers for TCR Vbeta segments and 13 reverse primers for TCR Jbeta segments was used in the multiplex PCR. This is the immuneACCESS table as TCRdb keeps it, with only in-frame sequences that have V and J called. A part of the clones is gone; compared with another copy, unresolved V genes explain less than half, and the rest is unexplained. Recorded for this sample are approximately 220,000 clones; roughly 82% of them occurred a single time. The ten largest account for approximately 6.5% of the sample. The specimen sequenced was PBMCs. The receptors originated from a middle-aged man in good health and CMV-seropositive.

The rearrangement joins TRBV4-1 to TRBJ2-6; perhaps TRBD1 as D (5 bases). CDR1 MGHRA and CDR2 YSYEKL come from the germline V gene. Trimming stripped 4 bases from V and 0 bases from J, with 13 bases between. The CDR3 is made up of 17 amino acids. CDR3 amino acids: CASSRKGVSSGANVLTF. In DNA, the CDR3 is TGCGCCAGCAGCCGTAAAGGGGTGTCCTCTGGGGCCAACGTCCTGACTTTC.

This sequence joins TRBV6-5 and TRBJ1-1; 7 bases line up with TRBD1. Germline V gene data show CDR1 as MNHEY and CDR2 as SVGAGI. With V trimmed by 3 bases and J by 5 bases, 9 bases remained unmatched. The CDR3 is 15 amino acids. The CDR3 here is CASSYPGTARTEAFF. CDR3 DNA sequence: TGTGCCAGCAGTTATCCCGGGACAGCGCGGACTGAAGCTTTCTTT.

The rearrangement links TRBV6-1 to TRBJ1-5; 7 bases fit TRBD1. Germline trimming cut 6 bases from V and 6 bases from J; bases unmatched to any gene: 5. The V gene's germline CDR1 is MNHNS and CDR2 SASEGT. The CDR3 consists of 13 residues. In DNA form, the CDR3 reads TGTGCCAGCAGCTCGACAGGGATTCAGCCCCAGCATTTT. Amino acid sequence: CASSSTGIQPQHF.

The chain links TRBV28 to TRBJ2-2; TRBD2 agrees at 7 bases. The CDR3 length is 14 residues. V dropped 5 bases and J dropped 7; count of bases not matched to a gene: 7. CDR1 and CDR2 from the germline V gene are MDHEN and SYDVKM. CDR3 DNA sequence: TGTGCCAGCAGTGAGGCGGGAGTAGGCGGGGAGCTGTTTTTT. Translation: CASSEAGVGGELFF. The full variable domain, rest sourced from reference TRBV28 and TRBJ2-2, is DVKVTQSSRYLVKRTGEKVFLECVQDMDHENMFWYRQDPGLGLRLIYFSYDVKMKEKGDIPEGYSVSREKKERFSLILESASTNQTSMYLCASSEAGVGGELFFGEGSRLTVL.